A single sample gave rise to the 3 T cell receptor beta chains below, sequenced in a study of blood T cell repertoires in COVID-19. Some clones are missing from TCRdb's copy, which holds only in-frame ones; the method was immunoSEQ multiplex PCR. The sample holds approximately 200,000 clones; about four fifths are singletons and the top ten take roughly 7%. Sequencing input: PBMCs or T cells enriched from blood (not recorded which). All receptors derive from a man between 40 and 49 years old who had recovered from COVID-19.

CDR3: CASSQQRGQPQHF. The CDR3 DNA follows: TGTGCCAGCAGCCAGCAAAGGGGCCAGCCCCAGCATTTT. The V gene is TRBV14, the J gene TRBJ1-5; D possibly corresponds to TRBD1 (5 bases). This CDR3 is 13 amino acids long. Germline V lookup: CDR1 SGHDN, CDR2 FVKESK. Trimming removed 3 bases at V and 7 bases at J, with 10 bases between.

The chain uses TRBV5-8 and TRBJ2-7; no reliable D call. The CDR3 has 15 residues. CDR1 and CDR2 from the germline V gene are SGHTS and YDEGEE. V gave up 2 bases and J gave up 0 bases, with 12 bases separating them. The CDR3 is CASSFSYSSSYEQYF. CDR3 nucleotide sequence: TGTGCCAGCAGCTTTTCCTATTCTAGCTCCTACGAGCAGTACTTC.

This sequence joins TRBV28 and TRBJ1-5; D is unclear. V shed 5 bases and J shed 0 bases, with 8 bases lying between them. The CDR3 loop spans 14 amino acids. Germline CDR1 and CDR2: MDHEN and SYDVKM. CDR3 bases: TGTGCCAGCAGTAAGGGAGGTAGCAATCAGCCCCAGCATTTT. Residues: CASSKGGSNQPQHF.